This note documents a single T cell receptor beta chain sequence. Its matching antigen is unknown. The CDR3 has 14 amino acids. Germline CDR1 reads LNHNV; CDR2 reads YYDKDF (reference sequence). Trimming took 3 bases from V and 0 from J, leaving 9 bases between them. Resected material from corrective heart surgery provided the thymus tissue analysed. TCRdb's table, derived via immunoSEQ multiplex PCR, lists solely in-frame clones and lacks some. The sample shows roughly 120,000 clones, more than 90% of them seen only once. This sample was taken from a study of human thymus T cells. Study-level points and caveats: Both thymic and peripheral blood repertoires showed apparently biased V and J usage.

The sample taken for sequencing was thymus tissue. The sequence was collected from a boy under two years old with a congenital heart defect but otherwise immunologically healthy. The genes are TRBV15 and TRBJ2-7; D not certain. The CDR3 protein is CATSSWTGSYEQYF. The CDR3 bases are TGTGCCACCAGCAGTTGGACGGGCTCCTACGAGCAGTACTTC. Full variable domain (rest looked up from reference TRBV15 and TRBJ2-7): DAMVIQNPRYQVTQFGKPVTLSCSQTLNHNVMYWYQQKSSQAPKLLFHYYDKDFNNEADTPDNFQSRRPNTSFCFLDIRSPGLGDTAMYLCATSSWTGSYEQYFGPGTRLTVT.